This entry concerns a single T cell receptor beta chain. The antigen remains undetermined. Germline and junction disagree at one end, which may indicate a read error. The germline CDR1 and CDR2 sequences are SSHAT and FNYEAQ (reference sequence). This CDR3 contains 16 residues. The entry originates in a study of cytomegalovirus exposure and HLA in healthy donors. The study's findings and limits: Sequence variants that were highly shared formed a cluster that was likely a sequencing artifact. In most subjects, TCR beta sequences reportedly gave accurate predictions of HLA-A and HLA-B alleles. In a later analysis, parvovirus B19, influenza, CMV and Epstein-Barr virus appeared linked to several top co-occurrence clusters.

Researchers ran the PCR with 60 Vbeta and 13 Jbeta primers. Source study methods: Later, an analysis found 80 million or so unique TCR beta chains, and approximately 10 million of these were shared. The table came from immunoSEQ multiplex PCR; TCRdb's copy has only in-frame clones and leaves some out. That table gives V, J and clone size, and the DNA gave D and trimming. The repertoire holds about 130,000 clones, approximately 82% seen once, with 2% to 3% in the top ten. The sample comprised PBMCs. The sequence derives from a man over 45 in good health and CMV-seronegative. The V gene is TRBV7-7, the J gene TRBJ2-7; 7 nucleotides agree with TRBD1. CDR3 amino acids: CASSFSRDSLTYEQYF. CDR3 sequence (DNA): TGTGCTAGCAGCTTTTCTCGGGACAGCTTGACCTACGAGCAGTACTTC.